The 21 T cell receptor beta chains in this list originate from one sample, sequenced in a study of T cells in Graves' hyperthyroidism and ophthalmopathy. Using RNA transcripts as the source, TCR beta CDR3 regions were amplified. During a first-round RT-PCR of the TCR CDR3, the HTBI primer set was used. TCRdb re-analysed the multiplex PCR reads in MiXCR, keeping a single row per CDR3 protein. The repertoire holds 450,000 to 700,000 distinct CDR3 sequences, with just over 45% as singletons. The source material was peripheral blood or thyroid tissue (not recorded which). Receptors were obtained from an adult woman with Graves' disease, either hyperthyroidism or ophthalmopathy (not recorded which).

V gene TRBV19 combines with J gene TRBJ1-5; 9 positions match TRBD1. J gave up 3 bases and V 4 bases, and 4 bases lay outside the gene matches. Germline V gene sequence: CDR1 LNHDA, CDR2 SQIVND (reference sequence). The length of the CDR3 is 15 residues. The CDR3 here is CASSRGTGTNQPQHF. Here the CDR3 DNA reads TGTGCCAGTAGTAGGGGGACAGGGACCAATCAGCCCCAGCATTTT. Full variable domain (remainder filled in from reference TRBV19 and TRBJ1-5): DGGITQSPKYLFRKEGQNVTLSCEQNLNHDAMYWYRQDPGQGLRLIYYSQIVNDFQKGDIAEGYSVSREKKESFPLTVTSAQKNPTAFYLCASSRGTGTNQPQHFGDGTRLSIL.

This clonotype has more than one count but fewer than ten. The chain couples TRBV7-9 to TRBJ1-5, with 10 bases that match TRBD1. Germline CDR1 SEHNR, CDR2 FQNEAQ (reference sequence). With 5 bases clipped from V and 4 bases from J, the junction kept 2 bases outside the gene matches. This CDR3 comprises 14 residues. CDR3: CASSQGQGNQPQHF. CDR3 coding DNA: TGTGCCAGCAGCCAGGGACAGGGGAATCAGCCCCAGCATTTT.

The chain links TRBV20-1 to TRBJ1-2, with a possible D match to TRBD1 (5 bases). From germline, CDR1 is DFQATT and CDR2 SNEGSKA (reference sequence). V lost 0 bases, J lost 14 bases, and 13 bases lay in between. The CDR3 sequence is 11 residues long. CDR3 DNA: TGCAGTGCTAGAGAAGCAGGGCTTGGGACCTTC. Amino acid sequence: CSAREAGLGTF.

This CDR3 reads CSASVTPEQYF. The CDR3 bases are TGCAGTGCCAGCGTCACTCCCGAGCAGTACTTC. The chain has TRBV20-1 and TRBJ2-7; no clear D. Germline CDR1 reads DFQATT; CDR2 reads SNEGSKA (reference sequence). V was clipped by 6 bases and J by 6 bases, with 12 bases between them. The CDR3 is 11 amino acids.

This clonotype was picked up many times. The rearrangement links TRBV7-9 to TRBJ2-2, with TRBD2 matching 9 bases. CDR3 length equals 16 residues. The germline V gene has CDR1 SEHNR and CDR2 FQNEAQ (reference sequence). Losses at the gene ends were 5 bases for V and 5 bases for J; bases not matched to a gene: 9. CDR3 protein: CASSPGLARVTGELFF. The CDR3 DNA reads TGTGCCAGCAGCCCAGGACTAGCGAGGGTAACCGGGGAGCTGTTTTTT.

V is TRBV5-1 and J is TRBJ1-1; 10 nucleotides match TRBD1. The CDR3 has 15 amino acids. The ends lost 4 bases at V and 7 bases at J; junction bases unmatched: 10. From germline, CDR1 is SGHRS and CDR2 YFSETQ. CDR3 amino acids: CASSPTGTGAGEAFF. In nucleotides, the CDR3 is TGCGCCAGCAGCCCAACCGGGACAGGGGCAGGTGAAGCTTTCTTT.

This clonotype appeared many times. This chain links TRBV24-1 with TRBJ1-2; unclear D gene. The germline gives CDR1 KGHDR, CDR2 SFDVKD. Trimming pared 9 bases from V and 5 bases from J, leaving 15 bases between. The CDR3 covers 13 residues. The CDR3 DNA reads TGTGCCACCGCTGGACGGGGAGATTATGGCTACACCTTC. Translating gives CATAGRGDYGYTF.

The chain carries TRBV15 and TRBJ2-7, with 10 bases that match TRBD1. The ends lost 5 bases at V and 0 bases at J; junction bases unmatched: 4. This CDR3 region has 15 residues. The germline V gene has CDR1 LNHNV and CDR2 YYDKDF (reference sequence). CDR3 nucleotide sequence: TGTGCCACCAGCCGGGGGACAGGGGTCTCCTACGAGCAGTACTTC. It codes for CATSRGTGVSYEQYF.

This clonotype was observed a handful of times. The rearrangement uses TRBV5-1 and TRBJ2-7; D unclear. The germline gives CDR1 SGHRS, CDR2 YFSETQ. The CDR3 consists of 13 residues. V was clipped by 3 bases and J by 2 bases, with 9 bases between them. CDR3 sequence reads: CASSSPATYEQYF. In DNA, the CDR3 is TGCGCCAGCAGCTCCCCGGCGACCTACGAGCAGTACTTC.

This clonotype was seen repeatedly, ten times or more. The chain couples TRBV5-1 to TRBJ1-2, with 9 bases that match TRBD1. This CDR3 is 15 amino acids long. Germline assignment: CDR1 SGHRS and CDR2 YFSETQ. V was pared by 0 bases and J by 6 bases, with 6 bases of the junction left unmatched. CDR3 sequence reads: CASSLVPGQGNGYTF. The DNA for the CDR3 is TGCGCCAGCAGCTTGGTCCCCGGACAGGGGAATGGCTACACCTTC.

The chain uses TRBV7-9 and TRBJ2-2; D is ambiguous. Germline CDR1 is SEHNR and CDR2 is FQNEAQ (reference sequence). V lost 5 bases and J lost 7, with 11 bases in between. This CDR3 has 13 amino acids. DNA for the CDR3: TGTGCCAGCAGCCGAAGCGATCACGGGGAGCTGTTTTTT. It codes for CASSRSDHGELFF.

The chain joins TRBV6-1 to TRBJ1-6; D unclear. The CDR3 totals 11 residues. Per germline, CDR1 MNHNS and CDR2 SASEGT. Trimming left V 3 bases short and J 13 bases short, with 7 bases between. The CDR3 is CASSDARPLHF. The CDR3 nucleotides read TGTGCCAGCAGTGACGCAAGGCCCCTCCACTTT.

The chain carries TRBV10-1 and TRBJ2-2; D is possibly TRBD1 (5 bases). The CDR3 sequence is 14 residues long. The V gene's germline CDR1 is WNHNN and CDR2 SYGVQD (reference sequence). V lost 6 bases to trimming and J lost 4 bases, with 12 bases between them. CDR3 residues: CASSWGSTTGELFF. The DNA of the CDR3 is TGCGCCAGCAGCTGGGGCAGTACCACCGGGGAGCTGTTTTTT.

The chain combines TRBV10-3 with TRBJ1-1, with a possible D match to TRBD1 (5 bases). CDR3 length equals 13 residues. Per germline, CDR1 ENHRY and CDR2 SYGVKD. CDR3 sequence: CALWGPGNTEAFF. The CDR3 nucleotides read TGTGCTCTCTGGGGACCTGGGAACACTGAAGCTTTCTTT.

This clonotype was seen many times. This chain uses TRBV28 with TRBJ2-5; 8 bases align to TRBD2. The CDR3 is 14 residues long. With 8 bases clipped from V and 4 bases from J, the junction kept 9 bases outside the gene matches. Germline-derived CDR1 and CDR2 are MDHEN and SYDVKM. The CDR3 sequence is CASGPGLVRETQYF. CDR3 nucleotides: TGTGCCAGCGGGCCGGGACTAGTTCGAGAGACCCAGTACTTC. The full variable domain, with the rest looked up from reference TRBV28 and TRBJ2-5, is DVKVTQSSRYLVKRTGEKVFLECVQDMDHENMFWYRQDPGLGLRLIYFSYDVKMKEKGDIPEGYSVSREKKERFSLILESASTNQTSMYLCASGPGLVRETQYFGPGTRLLVL.

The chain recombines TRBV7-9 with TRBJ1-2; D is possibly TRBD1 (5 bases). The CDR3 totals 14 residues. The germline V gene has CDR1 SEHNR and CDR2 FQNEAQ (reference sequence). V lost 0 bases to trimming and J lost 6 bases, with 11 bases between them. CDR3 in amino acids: CASSLAGWGDGYTF. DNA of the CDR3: TGTGCCAGCAGCTTAGCTGGTTGGGGCGATGGCTACACCTTC.

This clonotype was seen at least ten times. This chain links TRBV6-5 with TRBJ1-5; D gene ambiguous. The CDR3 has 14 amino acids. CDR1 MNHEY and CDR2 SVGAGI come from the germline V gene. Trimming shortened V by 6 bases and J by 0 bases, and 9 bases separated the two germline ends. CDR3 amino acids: CASRPNYSNQPQHF. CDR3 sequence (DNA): TGTGCCAGCAGGCCGAATTATAGCAATCAGCCCCAGCATTTT.

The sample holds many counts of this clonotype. The CDR3 loop is CASSFGAGEQYF. The CDR3 DNA reads TGTGCCAGCAGCTTTGGGGCTGGCGAGCAGTACTTC. The gene calls are TRBV7-3 and TRBJ2-7; D may be TRBD1 (5 bases). Between the trimmed V and J ends, which lost 3 bases and 6 bases, there was a span of 9 bases. This CDR3 is built from 12 residues. Per the germline V gene, CDR1 is SGHTA and CDR2 is FQGTGA.

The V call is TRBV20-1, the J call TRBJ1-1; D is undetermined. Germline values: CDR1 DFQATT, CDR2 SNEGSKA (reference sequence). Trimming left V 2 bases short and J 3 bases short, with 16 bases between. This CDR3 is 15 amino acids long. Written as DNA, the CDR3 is TGCAGTGCTAGAAACTCCGCAAGGGATCACACTGAAGCTTTCTTT. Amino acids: CSARNSARDHTEAFF.

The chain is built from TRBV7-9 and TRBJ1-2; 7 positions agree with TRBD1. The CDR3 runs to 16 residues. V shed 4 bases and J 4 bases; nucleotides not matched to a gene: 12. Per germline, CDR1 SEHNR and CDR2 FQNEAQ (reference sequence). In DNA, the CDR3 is TGTGCCAGCAGCTCCACCGAACCGGGACAGCGCTATGGCTACACCTTC. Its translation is CASSSTEPGQRYGYTF.

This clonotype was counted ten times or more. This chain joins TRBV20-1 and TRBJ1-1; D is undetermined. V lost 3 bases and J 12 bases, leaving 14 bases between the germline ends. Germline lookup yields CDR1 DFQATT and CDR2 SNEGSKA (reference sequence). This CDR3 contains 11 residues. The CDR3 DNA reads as TGCAGTGCTAGTTTGAACACGGGGACTTTCTTT. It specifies CSASLNTGTFF.